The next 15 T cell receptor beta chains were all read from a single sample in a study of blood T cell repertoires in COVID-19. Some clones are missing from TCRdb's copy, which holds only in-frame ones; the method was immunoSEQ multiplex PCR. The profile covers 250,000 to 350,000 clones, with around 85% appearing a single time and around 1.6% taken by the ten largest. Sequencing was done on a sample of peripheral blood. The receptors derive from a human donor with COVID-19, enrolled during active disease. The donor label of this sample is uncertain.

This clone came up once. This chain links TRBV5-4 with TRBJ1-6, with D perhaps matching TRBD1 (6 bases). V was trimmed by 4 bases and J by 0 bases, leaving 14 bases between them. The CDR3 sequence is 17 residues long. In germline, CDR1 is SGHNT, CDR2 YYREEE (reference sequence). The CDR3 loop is CASSSGQTSSYNSPLHF. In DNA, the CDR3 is TGTGCCAGCAGCAGCGGACAGACGAGCTCCTATAATTCACCCCTCCACTTT. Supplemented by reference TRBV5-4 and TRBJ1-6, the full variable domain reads ETGVTQSPTHLIKTRGQQVTLRCSSQSGHNTVSWYQQALGQGPQFIFQYYREEENGRGNFPPRFSGLQFPNYSSELNVNALELDDSALYLCASSSGQTSSYNSPLHFGNGTRLTVT.

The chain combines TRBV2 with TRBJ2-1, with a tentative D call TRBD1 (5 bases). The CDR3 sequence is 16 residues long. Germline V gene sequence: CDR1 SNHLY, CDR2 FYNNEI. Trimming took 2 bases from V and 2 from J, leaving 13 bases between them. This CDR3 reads CASSEIRTTTYNEQFF. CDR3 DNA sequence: TGTGCCAGCAGTGAAATCAGGACAACCACCTACAATGAGCAGTTCTTC.

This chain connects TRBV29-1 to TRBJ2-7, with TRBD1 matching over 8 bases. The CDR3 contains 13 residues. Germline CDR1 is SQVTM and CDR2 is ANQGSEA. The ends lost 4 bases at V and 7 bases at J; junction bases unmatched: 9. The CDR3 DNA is TGCAGCGTTGTTAGGACAGGGATGGGTGAGCAGTACTTC. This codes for CSVVRTGMGEQYF.

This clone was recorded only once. For the CDR3, the DNA is TGCGCCAGCAGCTTGGACGGGGGGACGGATGAAAAACTGTTTTTT. Amino acid sequence: CASSLDGGTDEKLFF. This rearrangement joins TRBV5-1 to TRBJ1-4, with D perhaps TRBD1 (5 bases). V lost 0 bases, J lost 6 bases, and 12 bases lay in between. This CDR3 contains 15 residues. Germline CDR1 SGHRS, CDR2 YFSETQ.

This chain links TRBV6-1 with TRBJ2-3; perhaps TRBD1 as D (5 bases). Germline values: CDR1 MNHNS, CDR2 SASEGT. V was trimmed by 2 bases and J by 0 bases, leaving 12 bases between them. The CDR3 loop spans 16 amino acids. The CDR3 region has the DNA TGTGCCAGCAGTGAAAAGGGGCAGCGTAGCACAGATACGCAGTATTTT. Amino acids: CASSEKGQRSTDTQYF.

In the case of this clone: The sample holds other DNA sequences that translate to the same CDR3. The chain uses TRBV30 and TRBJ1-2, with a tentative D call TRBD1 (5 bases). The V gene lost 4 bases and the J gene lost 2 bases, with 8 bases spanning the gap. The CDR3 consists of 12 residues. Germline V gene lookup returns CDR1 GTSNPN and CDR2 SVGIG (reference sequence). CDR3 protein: CAWTGGNYGYTF. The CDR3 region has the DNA TGTGCCTGGACCGGGGGGAACTATGGCTACACCTTC. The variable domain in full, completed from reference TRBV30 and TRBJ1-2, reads SQTIHQWPATLVQPVGSPLSLECTVEGTSNPNLYWYRQAAGRGLQLLFYSVGIGQISSEVPQNLSASRPQDRQFILSSKKLLLSDSGFYLCAWTGGNYGYTFGSGTRLTVV.

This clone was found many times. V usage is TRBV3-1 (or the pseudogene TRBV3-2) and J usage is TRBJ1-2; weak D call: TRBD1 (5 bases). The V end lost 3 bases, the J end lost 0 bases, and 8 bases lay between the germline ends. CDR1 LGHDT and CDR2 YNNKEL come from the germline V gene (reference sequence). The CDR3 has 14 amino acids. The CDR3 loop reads CASSHQGPNYGYTF. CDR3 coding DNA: TGTGCCAGCAGCCACCAGGGCCCTAACTATGGCTACACCTTC.

CDR3 sequence reads: CASSSAGGNSPLHF. The CDR3 nucleotides read TGTGCCAGCAGCTCCGCAGGCGGGAATTCACCCCTCCACTTT. The rearrangement joins TRBV5-4 to TRBJ1-6; D gene uncertain. CDR1 is SGHNT, CDR2 YYREEE, per germline (reference sequence). V gave up 3 bases and J gave up 7 bases, with 11 bases separating them. This CDR3 is 14 amino acids long.

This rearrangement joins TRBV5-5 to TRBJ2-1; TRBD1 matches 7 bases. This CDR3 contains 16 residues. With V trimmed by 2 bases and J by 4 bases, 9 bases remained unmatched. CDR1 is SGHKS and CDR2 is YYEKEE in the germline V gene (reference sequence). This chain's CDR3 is CASSLSTGSLYNEQFF. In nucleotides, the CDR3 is TGTGCCAGCAGCTTATCGACAGGGAGTCTGTACAATGAGCAGTTCTTC.

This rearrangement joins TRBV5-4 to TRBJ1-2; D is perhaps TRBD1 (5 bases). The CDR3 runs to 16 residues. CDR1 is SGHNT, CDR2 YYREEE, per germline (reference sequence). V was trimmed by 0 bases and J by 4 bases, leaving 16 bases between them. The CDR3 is CASSLGTPKAGYGYTF. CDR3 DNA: TGTGCCAGCAGCTTGGGGACACCCAAGGCTGGCTATGGCTACACCTTC.

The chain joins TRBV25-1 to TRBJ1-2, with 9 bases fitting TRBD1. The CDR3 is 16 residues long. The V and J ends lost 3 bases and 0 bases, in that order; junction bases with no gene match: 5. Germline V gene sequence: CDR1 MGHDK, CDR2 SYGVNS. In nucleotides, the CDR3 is TGTGCCAGCAGTGAGGCGGGACAGGGAGCTAACTATGGCTACACCTTC. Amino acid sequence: CASSEAGQGANYGYTF.

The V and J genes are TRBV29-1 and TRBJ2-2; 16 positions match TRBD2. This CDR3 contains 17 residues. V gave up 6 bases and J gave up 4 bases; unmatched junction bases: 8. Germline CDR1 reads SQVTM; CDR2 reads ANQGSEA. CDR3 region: CSVITGTSGRVTGELFF. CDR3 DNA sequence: TGCAGCGTAATTACCGGGACTAGCGGGAGGGTCACCGGGGAGCTGTTTTTT.

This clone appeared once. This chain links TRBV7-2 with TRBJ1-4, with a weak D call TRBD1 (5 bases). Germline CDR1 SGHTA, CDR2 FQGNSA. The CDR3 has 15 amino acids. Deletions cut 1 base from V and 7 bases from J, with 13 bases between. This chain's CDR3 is CASSLGAGLGEKLFF. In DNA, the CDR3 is TGTGCCAGCAGCTTAGGCGCGGGGCTTGGTGAAAAACTGTTTTTT. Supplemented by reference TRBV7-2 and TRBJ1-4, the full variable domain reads GAGVSQSPSNKVTEKGKDVELRCDPISGHTALYWYRQSLGQGLEFLIYFQGNSAPDKSGLPSDRFSAERTGGSVSTLTIQRTQQEDSAVYLCASSLGAGLGEKLFFGSGTQLSVL.

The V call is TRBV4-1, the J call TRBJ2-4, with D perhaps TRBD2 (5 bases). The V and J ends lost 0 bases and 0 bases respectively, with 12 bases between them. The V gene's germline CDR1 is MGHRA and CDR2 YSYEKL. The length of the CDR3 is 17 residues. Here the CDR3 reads CASSQEGGGLAKNIQYF. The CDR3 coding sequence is TGCGCCAGCAGCCAAGAAGGAGGCGGGCTAGCCAAAAACATTCAGTACTTC.

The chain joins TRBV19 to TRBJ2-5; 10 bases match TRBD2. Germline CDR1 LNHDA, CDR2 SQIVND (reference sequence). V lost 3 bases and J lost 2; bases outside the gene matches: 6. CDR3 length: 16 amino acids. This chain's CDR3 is CASSISSGSWQETQYF. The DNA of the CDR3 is TGTGCCAGTAGTATTTCTAGCGGGAGTTGGCAAGAGACCCAGTACTTC.